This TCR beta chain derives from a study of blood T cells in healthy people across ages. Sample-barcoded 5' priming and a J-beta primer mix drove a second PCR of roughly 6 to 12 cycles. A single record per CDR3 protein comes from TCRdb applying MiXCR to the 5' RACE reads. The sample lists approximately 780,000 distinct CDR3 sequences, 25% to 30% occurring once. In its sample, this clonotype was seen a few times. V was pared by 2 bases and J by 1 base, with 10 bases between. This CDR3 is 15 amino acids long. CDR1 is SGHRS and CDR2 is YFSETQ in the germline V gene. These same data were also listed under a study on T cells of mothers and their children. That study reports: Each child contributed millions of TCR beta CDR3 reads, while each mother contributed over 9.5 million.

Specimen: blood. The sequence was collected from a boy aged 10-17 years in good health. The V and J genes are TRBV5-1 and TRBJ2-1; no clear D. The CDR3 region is CASSLSQTSYNEQFF. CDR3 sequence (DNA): TGCGCCAGCAGCTTAAGCCAAACTTCCTACAATGAGCAGTTCTTC.